The present TCR beta chain was sequenced within a study of beta chain features in type 1 diabetes. Broader study findings: People with Type 1 diabetes carried modestly yet significantly shorter TCRB CDR3s in all four CD4+ subsets. For patients and controls alike, PCR might favor shorter templates to the same degree. Healthy donors had naive, central memory and Treg TCRB repertoires that appeared less similar than those seen among patients.

Note on this clone: The antigen remains undetermined.

Sorting produced populations that all topped 95% purity. Sequencing targeted expressed TCRB transcripts, as all isolated RNA had been reverse transcribed. Naive, central memory and regulatory T cell samples averaged about 3.5 million reads. The assay was immunoSEQ multiplex PCR, and TCRdb's table has in-frame clones only and misses some. The data contain 500,000 to 650,000 clones, roughly an eighth of them singletons. This CDR3 contains 15 residues. V gave up 2 bases and J gave up 8 bases; unmatched junction bases: 7. Germline lookup yields CDR1 SGHTA and CDR2 FQGNSA. The sequence derives from a young man with type 1 diabetes. V usage is TRBV7-2 and J usage is TRBJ2-1; TRBD1 matches 9 bases. Sequenced sample: naive CD4+ T cells from blood. CDR3 sequence: CASSLRWTGVDEQFF. CDR3 bases: TGTGCCAGCAGCTTAAGGTGGACAGGGGTGGATGAGCAGTTCTTC.